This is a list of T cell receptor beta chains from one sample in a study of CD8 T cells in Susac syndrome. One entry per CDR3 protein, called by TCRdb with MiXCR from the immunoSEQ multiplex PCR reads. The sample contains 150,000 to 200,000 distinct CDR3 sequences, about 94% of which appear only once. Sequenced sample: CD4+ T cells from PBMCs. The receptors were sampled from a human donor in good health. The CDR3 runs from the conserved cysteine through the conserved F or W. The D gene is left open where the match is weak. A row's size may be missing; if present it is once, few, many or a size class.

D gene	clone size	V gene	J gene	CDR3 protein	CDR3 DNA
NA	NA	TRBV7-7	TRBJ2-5	CASSPVARETQYF	TGTGCTAGCAGCCCCGTCGCCCGTGAGACCCAGTACTTC
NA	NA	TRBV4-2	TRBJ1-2	CASSQAGTNYGYTF	TGTGCCAGCAGCCAAGCTGGGACTAACTATGGCTACACCTTC
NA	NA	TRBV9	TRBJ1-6	CASSVGRGNSPLHF	TGTGCCAGCAGCGTTGGCAGGGGAAATTCACCCCTCCACTTT
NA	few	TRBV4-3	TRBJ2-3	CASSFRFSGTDTQYF	TGCGCCAGCAGCTTTCGGTTTAGTGGGACAGATACGCAGTATTTT
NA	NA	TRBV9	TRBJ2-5	CASSGAWEGTQYF	TGTGCCAGCAGCGGAGCGTGGGAAGGGACCCAGTACTTC
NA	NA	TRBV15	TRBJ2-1	CATSRLRDSLFF	TGTGCCACCAGCAGGTTGCGGGACAGTTTGTTCTTC
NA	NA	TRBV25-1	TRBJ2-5	CASSDTQGLETQYF	TGTGCCAGCAGTGACACCCAGGGGCTAGAGACCCAGTACTTC
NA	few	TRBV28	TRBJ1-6	CASSLLGGGSPLHF	TGTGCCAGCAGTTTATTAGGGGGTGGGTCACCCCTCCACTTT
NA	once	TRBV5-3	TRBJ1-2	CARSLRGVEGYTF	TGTGCCAGAAGCTTGCGAGGAGTAGAGGGCTACACCTTC
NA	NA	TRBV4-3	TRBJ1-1	CASSQEVAGPVFF	TGCGCCAGCAGCCAAGAGGTAGCCGGTCCCGTTTTCTTT
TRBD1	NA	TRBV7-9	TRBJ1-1	CASSLTGGTEAFF	TGTGCCAGCAGTTTAACAGGGGGCACTGAAGCTTTCTTT